Given below is one TCR beta chain in context. The authors' processing: The assay estimated nucleated cells by amplifying reference gene primers. Sequenced by immunoSEQ multiplex PCR; TCRdb stores in-frame clones only, minus some. The DNA gave D and trimming, while V, J and clone size come from that table. The sample consists of 220,000 or so clones, around 89% of them appearing once. This entry belongs to a study of blood T cell repertoires in COVID-19. The wider study: Material from acute and convalescent COVID-19 was sourced from the United States, Italy and Spain. Sources were T cells, B-cell-depleted T cells, or PBMCs; the material itself was cDNA or gDNA.

Trimming pared 4 bases from V and 4 bases from J, leaving 14 bases between. The CDR3 loop spans 15 amino acids. Germline assignment: CDR1 MDHEN and CDR2 SYDVKM. Assignment of participants to cohorts was predicated upon participant-reported clinical history. This rearrangement joins TRBV28 to TRBJ1-5; a weak D match, TRBD1 (5 bases). Sequenced input: PBMCs or T cells enriched from blood (not recorded which). The TCR comes from a woman between 18 and 30 years old in a cohort exposed to, infected with or recovered from COVID-19 (not recorded which). CDR3 loop: CASSSQGSGNQPQHF. The CDR3 DNA reads TGTGCCAGCAGTTCTCAGGGTTCCGGGAATCAGCCCCAGCATTTT.